The rows below give T cell receptor beta chains drawn from one sample of a study of early T cells in non-severe SARS-CoV-2 infection. TCRdb reprocessed the 5' RACE reads via MiXCR and lists one record per CDR3 protein. The table includes tens of thousands of distinct CDR3 sequences, 6% to 8.5% detected once. The material was whole blood, obtained at baseline. These receptors were taken from an adult who was a healthcare worker with PCR-confirmed SARS-CoV-2 infection or an uninfected control (not recorded which). The CDR3 runs from the conserved cysteine through the conserved F or W. D genes are given only for firm matches. Only part of the rows carry a size: once, few, many, or a class if the clone is expanded.

D gene,J gene,clone size,V gene,CDR3 DNA,CDR3 protein
.,TRBJ2-3,few,TRBV20-1,TGCAGTGCTAGAGTCGCAGGTTCCACAGATACGCAGTATTTT,CSARVAGSTDTQYF
.,TRBJ1-2,.,TRBV20-1,TGCAGTGCTACTGAGGGCCTCCCAGGCTACACCTTC,CSATEGLPGYTF
TRBD1,TRBJ1-2,few,TRBV10-1,TGCGCCAGCAATCCCGGACAGGGTTTCTATGGCTACACCTTC,CASNPGQGFYGYTF
.,TRBJ2-3,many,TRBV4-3,TGCGCCAGCAGCCAAGCGGGCGGTAGATATACGCAGTATTTT,CASSQAGGRYTQYF
TRBD2,TRBJ2-1,few,TRBV11-2,TGTGCCAGCAGCTTAGCTCTAGCGGTGGACCGGAATGAGCAGTTCTTC,CASSLALAVDRNEQFF
.,TRBJ2-3,many,TRBV20-1,TGCAGTGCCAGGGGACTCCACGACGGCACAGATACGCAGTATTTT,CSARGLHDGTDTQYF
.,TRBJ1-5,.,TRBV29-1,TGCAGCGTTGGATCAGGGGTCAATCAGCCCCAGCATTTT,CSVGSGVNQPQHF
TRBD2,TRBJ2-2,many,TRBV14,TGTGCCAGCAGCCAACTAGCGGGAGTAGGCACCGGGGAGCTGTTTTTT,CASSQLAGVGTGELFF
.,TRBJ2-2,many,TRBV4-3,TGCGCCAGCAGCCAAGAAGGCAAGAACACCGGGGAGCTGTTTTTT,CASSQEGKNTGELFF
TRBD2,TRBJ2-5,.,TRBV6-5,TGTGCCAGCAGTTTAGGACTAGCGGGCTACCAAGAGACCCAGTACTTC,CASSLGLAGYQETQYF
TRBD1,TRBJ1-4,many,TRBV12-3/TRBV12-4,TGTGCTCTATCTGGAGGACAGGTTAATGAAAAACTGTTTTTT,CALSGGQVNEKLFF
TRBD2,TRBJ2-7,few,TRBV28,TGTGCCAGCAGCCGGCGCGCGGGAGGTCCCTCCTACGAGCAGTACTTC,CASSRRAGGPSYEQYF
.,TRBJ2-7,many,TRBV7-6,TGTGCCAGCAGCTTAGCGGACCGGGAGCAGTACTTC,CASSLADREQYF
.,TRBJ2-3,many,TRBV5-1,TGCGCCAGCAGCTTGGGACTCAGCACAGATACGCAGTATTTT,CASSLGLSTDTQYF
.,TRBJ2-1,many,TRBV14,TGTGCCAGCAGCCAAGGGCTAGCGTGGACCAATGAGCAGTTCTTC,CASSQGLAWTNEQFF
.,TRBJ1-4,.,TRBV6-5,TGTGCCAGCAGTTACTCCCGGGAGTGGAATGAAAAACTGTTTTTT,CASSYSREWNEKLFF
.,TRBJ2-1,many,TRBV19,TGTGCCAGTAGTATTTCAGGTCTCGATGAGCAGTTCTTC,CASSISGLDEQFF
TRBD1,TRBJ1-3,.,TRBV14,TGTGCCAGCAGCCGAGGGACAGCCAACTCTGGAAACACCATATATTTT,CASSRGTANSGNTIYF
.,TRBJ1-4,few,TRBV13,TGTGCCAGCAGCCAACGCGGTCAGGTGAATGAAAAACTGTTTTTT,CASSQRGQVNEKLFF
TRBD2,TRBJ2-1,.,TRBV12-3/TRBV12-4,TGTGCCAGCAGATCCACTAGCGGGAGCTCCTACAATGAGCAGTTCTTC,CASRSTSGSSYNEQFF
TRBD2,TRBJ2-5,few,TRBV6-2/TRBV6-3,TGTGCCAGCATCGCCCCCGGGGCTAGCGGTAGCCAAGAGACCCAGTACTTC,CASIAPGASGSQETQYF
.,TRBJ2-3,many,TRBV5-5,TGTGCCAGCAGCTTGGAGGGACCGTATACGCAGTATTTT,CASSLEGPYTQYF
TRBD1,TRBJ2-7,many,TRBV3-1,TGTGCCAGCAGCCAAGGACAGGGGCCCCCCTACGAGCAGTACTTC,CASSQGQGPPYEQYF
.,TRBJ1-1,many,TRBV4-3,TGCGCCAGCAGACTAAGGGCGGACACTGAAGCTTTCTTT,CASRLRADTEAFF
TRBD2,TRBJ2-3,.,TRBV14,TGTGCCAGCAGCCAAGGCGATACTAGCGGGAGGGCCAAGGATACGCAGTATTTT,CASSQGDTSGRAKDTQYF
TRBD1,TRBJ2-3,many,TRBV5-1,TGCGCCAGCAGCTCCGGAAGACCGGGACAGGGGGCAATTCTGAGCACAGATACGCAGTATTTT,CASSSGRPGQGAILSTDTQYF
TRBD1,TRBJ2-2,many,TRBV18,TGTGCCAGCACCCCGGGACAGCCAACGAACACCGGGGAGCTGTTTTTT,CASTPGQPTNTGELFF
.,TRBJ2-7,many,TRBV12-3/TRBV12-4,TGTGCCAGCAGTCCCTTCCCGGGACGGCGACGGGACGAGCAGTACTTC,CASSPFPGRRRDEQYF
TRBD1,TRBJ1-2,many,TRBV7-9,TGTGCCAGCAGCGGACAGGGGAATGGCTACACCTTC,CASSGQGNGYTF
.,TRBJ1-1,.,TRBV13,TGTGCCAGCAGCCCGCCGGGACCCCCCCTTCATGGAGCTTTCTTT,CASSPPGPPLHGAFF